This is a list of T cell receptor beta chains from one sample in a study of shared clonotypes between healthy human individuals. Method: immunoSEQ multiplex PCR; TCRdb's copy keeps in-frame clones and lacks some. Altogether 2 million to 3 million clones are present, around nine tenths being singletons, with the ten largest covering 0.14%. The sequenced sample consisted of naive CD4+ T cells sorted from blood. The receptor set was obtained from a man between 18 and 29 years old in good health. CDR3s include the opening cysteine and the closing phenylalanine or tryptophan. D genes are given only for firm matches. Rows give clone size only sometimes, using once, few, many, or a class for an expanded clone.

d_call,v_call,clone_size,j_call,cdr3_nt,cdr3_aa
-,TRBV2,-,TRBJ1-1,TGTGCCAGCAGTGACTCTATTGGTCCGGGCACTGAAGCTTTCTTT,CASSDSIGPGTEAFF
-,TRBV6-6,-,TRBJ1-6,TGTGCCAGCAAGGAGTCGACACAGTTAGGGGCACCCCTCCACTTT,CASKESTQLGAPLHF
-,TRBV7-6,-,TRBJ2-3,TGTGCCAGCAGCTTAGGGTCGTTAGATACGCAGTATTTT,CASSLGSLDTQYF
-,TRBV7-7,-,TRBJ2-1,TGTGCTAGCAGCCGGGGACACGGCTCCTACAATGAGCAGTTCTTC,CASSRGHGSYNEQFF
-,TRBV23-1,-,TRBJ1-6,TGCGCCAGCATCCCCTCTTCAAGGTCGGGACAAAGGGGTTCACCCCTCCACTTT,CASIPSSRSGQRGSPLHF
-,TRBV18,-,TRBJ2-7,TGTGCCAGCTCCAGGGACGGGGTAACCTACGAGCAGTACTTC,CASSRDGVTYEQYF
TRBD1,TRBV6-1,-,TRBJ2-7,TGTGCCAGCAGTCCGACAGGGCCCCCCTACGAGCAGTACTTC,CASSPTGPPYEQYF
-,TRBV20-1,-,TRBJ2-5,TGCAGTGCTGGACAGCTAGAGACCCAGTACTTC,CSAGQLETQYF
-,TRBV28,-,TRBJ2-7,TGTGCCAGCAGTTTGGACATCACCTACGAGCAGTACTTC,CASSLDITYEQYF
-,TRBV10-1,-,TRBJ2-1,TGCGCCAGTAGTCTGGGGGGGGGCCCAGCATACAATGAGCAGTTCTTC,CASSLGGGPAYNEQFF
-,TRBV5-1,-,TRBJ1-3,TGCGCCAGCAGCTTGGGGGCTTCTTCCCCCACTGGAAACACCATATATTTT,CASSLGASSPTGNTIYF
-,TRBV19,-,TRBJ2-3,TGTGCCAGTAGTGATCGGGGGTCCACAGATACGCAGTATTTT,CASSDRGSTDTQYF
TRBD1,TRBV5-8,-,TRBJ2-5,TGTGCCAGCAGCTTGTTGGGACAGGGGGTCGAGACCCAGTACTTC,CASSLLGQGVETQYF
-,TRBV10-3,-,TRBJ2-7,TGTGCCATCAGTGATAGAACCTACGAGCAGTACTTC,CAISDRTYEQYF
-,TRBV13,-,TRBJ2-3,TGTGCCAGCAGCCTACCGCGCTCAGATACGCAGTATTTT,CASSLPRSDTQYF
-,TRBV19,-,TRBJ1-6,TGTGCCAGTAGTATAGGAGGGGGCTATAATTCACCCCTCCACTTT,CASSIGGGYNSPLHF
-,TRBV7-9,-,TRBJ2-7,TGTGCCAGCAGCCGGGACATTCCCTACGAGCAGTACTTC,CASSRDIPYEQYF
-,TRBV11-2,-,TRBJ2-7,TGTGCCAGCAGCCCCCCTGATGGGACAAATCTTTACGAGCAGTACTTC,CASSPPDGTNLYEQYF
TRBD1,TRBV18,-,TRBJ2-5,TGTGCCAGCTCACCCGGACAGGGAGTCTTGGAGACCCAGTACTTC,CASSPGQGVLETQYF
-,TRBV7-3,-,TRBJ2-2,TGTGCCAGCAGCTCTTACCACGGCACCGGGGAGCTGTTTTTT,CASSSYHGTGELFF
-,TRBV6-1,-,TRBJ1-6,TGTGCCAGCGCAGGGCGAAATTCACCCCTCCACTTT,CASAGRNSPLHF
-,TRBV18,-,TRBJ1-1,TGTGCCAGCTCGCCCAGAGGAGGGAACACTGAAGCTTTCTTT,CASSPRGGNTEAFF
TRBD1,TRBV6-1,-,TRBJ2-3,TGTGCCAGCAGTGAAAGGACAGGGGGGATAGATACGCAGTATTTT,CASSERTGGIDTQYF
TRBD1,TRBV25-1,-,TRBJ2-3,TGTGCCAGCAGTGGCGTCGCGGGACAGGGCACAGATACGCAGTATTTT,CASSGVAGQGTDTQYF
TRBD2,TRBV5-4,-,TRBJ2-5,TGTGCCAGCAGCTTGGCCAGACTAGCGGGGCTCCAAGAGACCCAGTACTTC,CASSLARLAGLQETQYF
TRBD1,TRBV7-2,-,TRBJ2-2,TGTGCCAGCAGCTTAGGTCGGACAGGCATTCAGCACACCGGGGAGCTGTTTTTT,CASSLGRTGIQHTGELFF
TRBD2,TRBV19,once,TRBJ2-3,TGTGCCAGTAGACGTGTAGCGGGGGGGCTAGATACGCAGTATTTT,CASRRVAGGLDTQYF
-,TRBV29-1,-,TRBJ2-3,TGCAGCGTTGTGGGCCTACTGAGCACAGATACGCAGTATTTT,CSVVGLLSTDTQYF
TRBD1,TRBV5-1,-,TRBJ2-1,TGCGCCAGCAGCTTGGGGGGACAGGGGCCCTACAATGAGCAGTTCTTC,CASSLGGQGPYNEQFF
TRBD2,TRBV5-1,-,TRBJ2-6,TGCGCCAGCAGCTTGGGGCTCGGGACTAGCGGGAGGGCCGACGGGGCCAACGTCCTGACTTTC,CASSLGLGTSGRADGANVLTF
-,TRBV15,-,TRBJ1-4,TGTGCCACCAGCAGAGCGGGGGGTGAAAAACTGTTTTTT,CATSRAGGEKLFF
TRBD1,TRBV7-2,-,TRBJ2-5,TGTGCCAGCAGCCAGGGACAGGGAACAAAACAAGAGACCCAGTACTTC,CASSQGQGTKQETQYF
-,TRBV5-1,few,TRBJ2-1,TGCGCCAGCAGCTTGGGGGGACCGAGCTCCTACAATGAGCAGTTCTTC,CASSLGGPSSYNEQFF